The rows below give T cell receptor beta chains drawn from one sample of a study of blood T cells in healthy people across ages. MiXCR, run by TCRdb on the 5' RACE reads, gives a single entry per CDR3 protein. The data contain roughly 500,000 distinct CDR3 sequences, 27% of them singletons. Input material: blood. The receptors here all came from a woman aged 70-85 years in good health. Both conserved end residues are part of each CDR3. The D gene is left open where the match is weak. Expanded clones are given a class, and other clones once, few, many or no size at all.

abundance,d_gene,v_gene,j_gene,CDR3aa,CDR3nt
few,.,TRBV20-1,TRBJ1-1,CSARGQRDTEAFF,TGCAGTGCTCGCGGACAGCGGGACACTGAAGCTTTCTTT
few,TRBD2,TRBV20-1,TRBJ2-1,CSARGGSGGANEQFF,TGCAGTGCTCGAGGGGGAAGCGGGGGGGCTAATGAGCAGTTCTTC
.,.,TRBV18,TRBJ2-7,CASSPGAVYEQYF,TGTGCCAGCTCACCAGGGGCTGTCTACGAGCAGTACTTC
few,.,TRBV11-2,TRBJ2-7,CASGQNIQASEQYF,TGTGCCAGCGGACAGAACATACAAGCATCCGAGCAGTACTTC
.,TRBD1,TRBV20-1,TRBJ2-7,CSAAILGGQGQREQYF,TGCAGTGCTGCCATCTTAGGAGGACAGGGCCAACGAGAGCAGTACTTC
many,TRBD1,TRBV4-1,TRBJ1-4,CASSQEGTGGEKLFF,TGCGCCAGCAGCCAAGAGGGGACAGGGGGAGAAAAACTGTTTTTT
few,.,TRBV18,TRBJ1-2,CASSPGSSYYGYTF,TGTGCCAGCTCACCGGGGTCTTCATACTATGGCTACACCTTC
.,.,TRBV7-8,TRBJ2-7,CASSLGLSGSLGEQYF,TGTGCCAGCAGCTTAGGTTTGTCGGGTTCCCTGGGGGAGCAGTACTTC
.,.,TRBV27,TRBJ1-4,CASSFMGIGKLFF,TGTGCCAGCAGTTTTATGGGGATAGGAAAACTGTTTTTT
.,TRBD2,TRBV7-3,TRBJ2-1,CASSYTGLEGEEQFF,TGTGCCAGCAGCTATACGGGACTAGAGGGGGAAGAGCAGTTCTTC
.,.,TRBV20-1,TRBJ2-2,CSARASNGELFF,TGCAGTGCTAGAGCTTCTAACGGGGAGCTGTTTTTT
many,.,TRBV12-3/TRBV12-4,TRBJ1-1,CASSFGRFGAFF,TGTGCCAGCAGTTTCGGCAGGTTTGGGGCTTTCTTT
.,.,TRBV6-2/TRBV6-3,TRBJ1-5,CASSSRVAQPQHF,TGTGCCAGCAGTTCCCGGGTCGCACAGCCCCAGCATTTT
few,TRBD1,TRBV5-1,TRBJ1-4,CASTVQGATNEKLFF,TGCGCCAGCACTGTACAGGGGGCAACTAATGAAAAACTGTTTTTT
few,.,TRBV6-1,TRBJ2-7,CASRIGTDSYEQYF,TGTGCCAGCAGAATTGGGACGGACAGCTACGAGCAGTACTTC
few,TRBD2,TRBV18,TRBJ2-5,CASSPLTSGGYNEQLF,TGTGCCAGCTCACCCTTGACTAGCGGGGGATACAATGAGCAGCTCTTC
.,.,TRBV5-1,TRBJ2-1,CASSLDSTRNEQFF,TGCGCCAGCAGCTTGGACTCAACCCGAAATGAGCAGTTCTTC
.,.,TRBV20-1,TRBJ1-2,CSAPRGAPDYGYTF,TGCAGTGCTCCCAGAGGAGCGCCAGATTATGGCTACACCTTC
.,TRBD2,TRBV20-1,TRBJ2-5,CSARSGGALKTQYF,TGCAGTGCTCGGAGCGGGGGGGCGTTGAAGACCCAGTACTTC
.,.,TRBV9,TRBJ1-1,CASSVSGGLDTEAFF,TGTGCCAGCAGCGTCTCGGGGGGCTTAGACACTGAAGCTTTCTTT
.,.,TRBV6-5,TRBJ2-7,CASSYSTAGAHEQYF,TGTGCCAGCAGTTACTCGACGGCGGGGGCCCACGAGCAGTACTTC
.,TRBD2,TRBV4-2,TRBJ2-2,CASSPQPSGATGGLFF,TGTGCCAGCAGCCCCCAGCCTAGCGGGGCCACCGGGGGGCTGTTTTTT
few,.,TRBV20-1,TRBJ2-7,CSASRAYEQYF,TGCAGTGCTAGTCGCGCCTACGAGCAGTACTTC
.,.,TRBV6-5,TRBJ2-7,CASSYWAGAAYEQYF,TGTGCCAGCAGTTACTGGGCAGGGGCGGCCTACGAGCAGTACTTC
.,.,TRBV20-1,TRBJ2-7,CSVQRALAGIEQYF,TGCAGTGTTCAGAGAGCCCTAGCTGGGATCGAGCAGTACTTC
.,.,TRBV27,TRBJ1-2,CASSRITAHDGYTF,TGTGCCAGCAGCAGAATTACAGCTCACGATGGCTACACCTTC
few,.,TRBV5-1,TRBJ1-1,CASSFQGFNTEAFF,TGCGCCAGCAGCTTCCAAGGGTTTAACACTGAAGCTTTCTTT
.,TRBD2,TRBV11-2,TRBJ2-3,CASSLVASGTSTDTQYF,TGTGCCAGCAGCTTAGTGGCTAGCGGGACTAGCACAGATACGCAGTATTTT
few,.,TRBV7-3,TRBJ2-1,CASSSNPPPALNYNEQFF,TGTGCCAGCAGCTCAAACCCTCCTCCAGCGCTGAATTACAATGAGCAGTTCTTC
few,.,TRBV25-1,TRBJ1-1,CASSGPRGGGTPEAFF,TGTGCCAGCAGTGGTCCACGAGGAGGGGGTACACCTGAAGCTTTCTTT
.,.,TRBV29-1,TRBJ2-1,CSVDLTGRVYNEQFF,TGCAGCGTTGATTTAACAGGGAGAGTTTACAATGAGCAGTTCTTC
.,.,TRBV5-6,TRBJ1-3,CASSYIPRGDSGNTIYF,TGTGCCAGCAGCTATATTCCACGGGGAGACTCTGGAAACACCATATATTTT
many,TRBD1,TRBV7-2,TRBJ1-5,CASSWDRGLSNQPQHF,TGTGCCAGCAGCTGGGACAGGGGGCTAAGCAATCAGCCCCAGCATTTT
.,.,TRBV20-1,TRBJ2-7,CSTIARGSYEQYF,TGCAGTACAATAGCGAGGGGGTCCTACGAGCAGTACTTC
.,.,TRBV7-2,TRBJ2-5,CASSDPTETQYF,TGTGCCAGCAGCGACCCGACGGAAACCCAGTACTTC
.,TRBD2,TRBV10-3,TRBJ2-5,CAIGGGVQETQYF,TGTGCCATCGGGGGAGGGGTACAAGAGACCCAGTACTTC
.,TRBD1,TRBV29-1,TRBJ2-7,CSVENQGAVYEQYF,TGCAGCGTTGAAAATCAGGGGGCCGTCTACGAGCAGTACTTC
.,.,TRBV5-1,TRBJ2-4,CASSLDWGSRNIQYF,TGCGCCAGCAGCTTGGATTGGGGGTCTAGAAACATTCAGTACTTC
.,TRBD2,TRBV7-9,TRBJ2-5,CASRRSSGGNQETQYF,TGTGCCAGCAGGCGATCTAGCGGGGGTAACCAAGAGACCCAGTACTTC
.,.,TRBV29-1,TRBJ2-7,CSASGQGLSYEQYF,TGCAGCGCTAGCGGACAGGGACTCTCCTACGAGCAGTACTTC
few,.,TRBV4-2,TRBJ1-4,CASSHDREKLFF,TGTGCCAGCAGCCATGATCGTGAAAAACTGTTTTTT
.,TRBD2,TRBV12-5,TRBJ2-5,CASGWGLAGAETQYF,TGTGCTAGTGGTTGGGGCCTAGCGGGGGCAGAGACCCAGTACTTC
many,.,TRBV12-5,TRBJ2-7,CASARAYEQYF,TGTGCTAGTGCGCGAGCCTACGAGCAGTACTTC
.,.,TRBV5-1,TRBJ2-5,CASSRGTETLYF,TGCGCCAGCAGTCGGGGGACGGAGACCCTGTACTTC
.,.,TRBV15,TRBJ2-7,CATSSDPDFPREQYF,TGTGCCACCAGCAGCGATCCGGACTTTCCACGCGAGCAGTACTTC
few,.,TRBV10-3,TRBJ2-6,CAIRTRGAGANVLTF,TGTGCCATCAGGACGAGGGGGGCTGGGGCCAACGTCCTGACTTTC
.,.,TRBV7-2,TRBJ1-1,CASSLYGGNRKNTEAFF,TGTGCCAGCAGCTTATACGGGGGGAACAGGAAAAACACTGAAGCTTTCTTT
.,.,TRBV7-2,TRBJ1-4,CASERGLRGEKVFF,TGTGCCAGCGAGCGAGGACTACGGGGGGAAAAAGTGTTTTTT
few,.,TRBV3-1,TRBJ2-2,CASSPPSTNTGKLFF,TGTGCCAGCAGCCCCCCTTCTACGAACACCGGGAAGCTGTTTTTT
few,.,TRBV7-2,TRBJ1-2,CASSWRDGVRGYTF,TGTGCCAGCAGCTGGCGGGACGGCGTCAGAGGCTACACCTTC
many,.,TRBV18,TRBJ1-1,CASSPNTEAFF,TGTGCCAGCTCCCCGAACACTGAAGCTTTCTTT
few,.,TRBV7-2,TRBJ2-5,CASSPGQSQETQYF,TGTGCCAGCAGCCCAGGACAAAGCCAAGAGACCCAGTACTTC
.,.,TRBV4-3,TRBJ1-2,CASSQDRARGKGYTF,TGCGCCAGCAGCCAAGATAGGGCCCGGGGAAAGGGCTACACCTTC